The 13 T cell receptor beta chains given below trace back to one sample, sequenced in a study of human T cells and chemical hapten exposure. The time point is: pre-sensitization, week 0. The treatment was: therapeutic diphenylcyclopropenone sensitization with weekly scalp DPC. MiXCR was run by TCRdb on the RACE reads, yielding one entry per CDR3 protein. Here the sample spans more than 250,000 distinct CDR3 sequences, 7.5% to 8% being singletons. Sequencing was performed on whole blood, taken in connection with sensitization to the hapten diphenylcyclopropenone (DPC). The receptors stem from a man aged 18 to 35 with alopecia areata. Some clones in this sample may be carry-over from other donors' samples.

This clonotype was seen a few times. The rearrangement joins TRBV19 to TRBJ1-2; weak D call: TRBD1 (5 bases). V lost 5 bases and J lost 4, with 14 bases in between. In germline, CDR1 is LNHDA, CDR2 SQIVND (reference sequence). The CDR3 loop spans 14 amino acids. CDR3 coding DNA: TGTGCCAGTAGTTTGGGACCGGGAGCCTATGGCTACACCTTC. Translated: CASSLGPGAYGYTF. Together with reference TRBV19 and TRBJ1-2, the CDR3 gives the full variable domain: DGGITQSPKYLFRKEGQNVTLSCEQNLNHDAMYWYRQDPGQGLRLIYYSQIVNDFQKGDIAEGYSVSREKKESFPLTVTSAQKNPTAFYLCASSLGPGAYGYTFGSGTRLTVV.

This clonotype was observed at least ten times. The rearrangement links TRBV11-2 to TRBJ1-4; D is uncertain. The V gene's germline CDR1 is SGHAT and CDR2 FQNNGV. This CDR3 region has 15 residues. V was clipped by 5 bases and J by 4 bases, with 14 bases between them. The CDR3 here is CASSPKQILNEKLFF. The DNA for the CDR3 is TGTGCCAGCAGCCCCAAACAGATACTTAATGAAAAACTGTTTTTT.

This clonotype was detected many times. The chain combines TRBV4-2 with TRBJ1-3; tentatively, D is TRBD1 (6 bases). Trimming took 0 bases from V and 2 from J, leaving 17 bases between them. CDR1 is LGHNA, CDR2 YNFKEQ, per germline. This CDR3 is 18 amino acids long. In DNA form, the CDR3 reads TGTGCCAGCAGCCAAGAATCGGAAGCCAGGGGCGCTGGAAACACCATATATTTT. Amino acid sequence: CASSQESEARGAGNTIYF.

V and J are TRBV6-5 and TRBJ2-7; 7 positions agree with TRBD1. The junction had 6 bases not matched to a gene; V was cut back by 0 bases and J by 1 base. Germline V CDR1 and CDR2: MNHEY, SVGAGI. This CDR3 is 16 amino acids long. This chain's CDR3 is CASSYSETGNSYEQYF. The CDR3 DNA sequence: TGTGCCAGCAGTTACTCGGAGACAGGGAATTCCTACGAGCAGTACTTC.

This clonotype was observed a handful of times. The chain recombines TRBV10-3 with TRBJ1-1, with D unclear. The germline gives CDR1 ENHRY, CDR2 SYGVKD. There are 16 residues in the CDR3. Trimming removed 1 base from V and 0 bases from J, with 12 bases in between. CDR3: CAISEFEGGMNTEAFF. The CDR3 coding sequence is TGTGCCATCAGTGAGTTTGAGGGAGGCATGAACACTGAAGCTTTCTTT.

In its sample, this clonotype was seen many times. The genes are TRBV29-1 and TRBJ2-5, with D perhaps matching TRBD2 (6 bases). Germline assignment: CDR1 SQVTM and CDR2 ANQGSEA. This CDR3 is built from 17 residues. Trimming took off 3 bases at V and 6 bases at J, with 26 bases between the two ends. This CDR3 reads CSVDERGLTPLAKTQYF. CDR3 nucleotide sequence: TGCAGCGTTGACGAGCGAGGACTAACCCCCCTCGCGAAGACCCAGTACTTC.

The chain combines TRBV5-1 with TRBJ2-7; D perhaps matches TRBD1 (5 bases). The V and J ends lost 3 bases and 3 bases respectively, with 7 bases between them. CDR1 is SGHRS, CDR2 YFSETQ, per germline. The CDR3 length is 12 residues. The CDR3 nucleotides are TGCGCCAGCAGCTCACAGGACTACGAGCAGTACTTC. Amino acid sequence: CASSSQDYEQYF.

There are many counts of this clonotype. The CDR3 here is CSASTGTGLPNEQFF. The CDR3 bases are TGCAGTGCCAGTACCGGGACAGGGTTGCCCAATGAGCAGTTCTTC. The V and J genes are TRBV20-1 and TRBJ2-1; the match to TRBD1 covers 9 bases. Unmatched junction bases numbered 12, after V lost 6 bases and J lost 6 bases. This CDR3 has 15 amino acids. CDR1 and CDR2 (germline): DFQATT, SNEGSKA (reference sequence).

This clonotype has just a few counts. V usage is TRBV20-1 and J usage is TRBJ2-3, with no clear D. Germline loops: CDR1 DFQATT, CDR2 SNEGSKA (reference sequence). The CDR3 sequence is 12 residues long. Trimming shortened V by 3 bases and J by 4 bases, and 8 bases separated the two germline ends. The CDR3 loop reads CSASPLADTQYF. As DNA, the CDR3 is TGCAGTGCTAGCCCCCTAGCAGATACGCAGTATTTT.

This chain uses TRBV29-1 with TRBJ2-3; 8 bases line up with TRBD1. With 6 bases clipped from V and 0 bases from J, the junction kept 5 bases outside the gene matches. CDR3 size: 14 residues. The germline V gene has CDR1 SQVTM and CDR2 ANQGSEA. CDR3 sequence: CSVGQGTSTDTQYF. CDR3 in DNA: TGCAGCGTCGGACAGGGAACTAGCACAGATACGCAGTATTTT.

This sequence joins TRBV12-3 or TRBV12-4 and TRBJ1-5; D might be TRBD1 (6 bases). This CDR3 contains 17 residues. V was cut by 3 bases and J by 0 bases, with 15 bases left in between. This CDR3 reads CASSFIGTRYSNQPQHF. The CDR3, as DNA: TGTGCCAGCAGTTTCATAGGGACACGGTATAGCAATCAGCCCCAGCATTTT.

This clonotype has only a few counts. The chain links TRBV27 to TRBJ2-3; D is perhaps TRBD1 (6 bases). Germline loops: CDR1 MNHEY, CDR2 SMNVEV (reference sequence). This CDR3 has 18 amino acids. V lost 0 bases and J lost 4, with 20 bases in between. The CDR3 reads CASSLSNINRAGSDTQYF. CDR3 in DNA: TGTGCCAGCAGTTTATCCAACATAAACAGGGCAGGCTCAGATACGCAGTATTTT.

This clonotype was seen only a few times. The chain carries TRBV10-3 and TRBJ2-3, with D perhaps matching TRBD2 (5 bases). Germline V gene lookup returns CDR1 ENHRY and CDR2 SYGVKD. The CDR3 is made up of 16 amino acids. The ends were cut back, 0 bases at V and 1 base at J, with 11 bases in the middle. The CDR3 bases are TGTGCCATCAGTGAGTCACTAGGCCTCGGCACAGATACGCAGTATTTT. Its protein is CAISESLGLGTDTQYF.